This TCR beta chain was recovered during a study of identical twins. TCRdb independently ran MiXCR on the 5' RACE reads; one entry per CDR3 protein. The repertoire has fewer than 900,000 distinct CDR3 sequences, about 20% of them found once; the top ten carry 4.3%. CDR3 length equals 16 residues. The germline CDR1 and CDR2 sequences are LNHNV and YYDKDF (reference sequence). V was clipped by 1 base and J by 0 bases, with 11 bases between them. On this clonotype itself: Its specificity is not known.

Study outcomes and limitations: One should note that invariant MAIT and iNKT cells could partly confound zero-insertion analyses.

The sample was also reused in another study, on T cells expressing NK-cell markers. That source notes: Unclear, still, was the HCMV specificity of the expanded NKG2C+ T cell clones.

The specimen was PBMCs. The receptor comes from a woman aged 18 to 35 in good health. This sequence joins TRBV15 and TRBJ2-3; tentative D call: TRBD2 (5 bases). As DNA, the CDR3 is TGTGCCACCAGCAGAGGAGGAGCGGCTAGCACAGATACGCAGTATTTT. Residues: CATSRGGAASTDTQYF. Supplemented by reference TRBV15 and TRBJ2-3, the full variable domain reads DAMVIQNPRYQVTQFGKPVTLSCSQTLNHNVMYWYQQKSSQAPKLLFHYYDKDFNNEADTPDNFQSRRPNTSFCFLDIRSPGLGDTAMYLCATSRGGAASTDTQYFGPGTRLTVL.